Below are 19 T cell receptor beta chains sequenced from a single sample in a study of T cell responses to AZD1222 COVID-19 vaccine. The table came from immunoSEQ multiplex PCR; TCRdb's copy has only in-frame clones and leaves some out. The repertoire holds 85,000 to 130,000 clones, with 89% as singletons. This sample comprised peripheral blood, obtained on day 0 of AZD1222 vaccination. The receptors were sampled from an adult in good health.

V and J are TRBV30 and TRBJ1-2; tentatively, D is TRBD1 (5 bases). The germline CDR1 and CDR2 sequences are GTSNPN and SVGIG (reference sequence). The CDR3 runs 13 residues. The V end was cut by 0 bases, the J end by 4 bases, with 9 bases between. CDR3 DNA sequence: TGTGCCTGGAGTGTAGGGGCCCCCTATGGCTACACCTTC. Translation: CAWSVGAPYGYTF.

This clone came up a few times. The chain is built from TRBV5-4 and TRBJ2-7; perhaps D is TRBD1 or TRBD2 (6 bases each). The CDR3 sequence is 11 residues long. Per germline, CDR1 SGHNT and CDR2 YYREEE (reference sequence). Between the trimmed V and J ends, which lost 3 bases and 7 bases, there was a span of 8 bases. Here the CDR3 reads CASSWGAEQYF. The CDR3 DNA is TGTGCCAGCAGCTGGGGGGCAGAGCAGTACTTC. The full variable domain, in which reference TRBV5-4 and TRBJ2-7 provide the parts outside the CDR3, is ETGVTQSPTHLIKTRGQQVTLRCSSQSGHNTVSWYQQALGQGPQFIFQYYREEENGRGNFPPRFSGLQFPNYSSELNVNALELDDSALYLCASSWGAEQYFGPGTRLTVT.

This clone was found once. The chain links TRBV5-1 to TRBJ2-5; TRBD2 agrees at 13 bases. The germline V gene has CDR1 SGHRS and CDR2 YFSETQ. The CDR3 has 16 residues. V shed 1 base and J 5 bases; nucleotides not matched to a gene: 5. Here the CDR3 DNA reads TGCGCCAGCAGCTTGACTAGCGGGGGGGCCGGTGAGACCCAGTACTTC. It encodes CASSLTSGGAGETQYF.

The chain recombines TRBV30 with TRBJ1-2; D call uncertain. The CDR3 is 13 amino acids. The germline V gene has CDR1 GTSNPN and CDR2 SVGIG (reference sequence). The V gene lost 1 base and the J gene lost 8 bases, with 14 bases spanning the gap. CDR3 loop: CAWSAGTVNGYTF. The CDR3 DNA reads as TGTGCCTGGAGTGCGGGCACCGTCAACGGCTACACCTTC. The variable domain in full, completed from reference TRBV30 and TRBJ1-2, reads SQTIHQWPATLVQPVGSPLSLECTVEGTSNPNLYWYRQAAGRGLQLLFYSVGIGQISSEVPQNLSASRPQDRQFILSSKKLLLSDSGFYLCAWSAGTVNGYTFGSGTRLTVV.

CDR3 DNA: TGTGCCAGCAGCCGACCGTTAACAGGGTTCTCTGGAAACACCATATATTTT. This encodes CASSRPLTGFSGNTIYF. The J gene is TRBJ1-3, the V gene TRBV7-9; a possible D gene is TRBD1 (6 bases). Per germline, CDR1 SEHNR and CDR2 FQNEAQ (reference sequence). This CDR3 contains 17 residues. Trimming cost V 5 bases and J 0 bases, with 17 bases left between them.

This chain joins TRBV25-1 and TRBJ1-1; 8 bases match TRBD1. This CDR3 spans 16 amino acids. The junction had 11 bases not matched to a gene; V was cut back by 7 bases and J by 1 base. The V gene's germline CDR1 is MGHDK and CDR2 SYGVNS. CDR3 coding DNA: TGTGCCAGCACCACTACCCAGGGGGCGAGGAACACTGAAGCTTTCTTT. Protein product: CASTTTQGARNTEAFF.

This sequence joins TRBV28 and TRBJ2-5, with D tentatively TRBD2 (5 bases). This CDR3 contains 16 residues. The germline CDR1 and CDR2 sequences are MDHEN and SYDVKM. V dropped 4 bases and J dropped 0 bases, with 15 bases sitting between them. The CDR3 DNA reads TGTGCCAGCAGTTCCCCGGGAAGCGACTACCAAGAGACCCAGTACTTC. Protein: CASSSPGSDYQETQYF. Supplemented by reference TRBV28 and TRBJ2-5, the full variable domain reads DVKVTQSSRYLVKRTGEKVFLECVQDMDHENMFWYRQDPGLGLRLIYFSYDVKMKEKGDIPEGYSVSREKKERFSLILESASTNQTSMYLCASSSPGSDYQETQYFGPGTRLLVL.

The chain uses TRBV5-1 and TRBJ1-1; D perhaps matches TRBD1 (5 bases). The CDR3 contains 15 residues. V gave up 4 bases and J gave up 1 base, with 14 bases separating them. Germline CDR1 and CDR2: SGHRS and YFSETQ. The CDR3 spells CASSVLDTKNTEAFF. The CDR3 DNA sequence: TGCGCCAGCAGCGTTCTGGACACAAAGAACACTGAAGCTTTCTTT. Full variable domain (remainder filled in from reference TRBV5-1 and TRBJ1-1): KAGVTQTPRYLIKTRGQQVTLSCSPISGHRSVSWYQQTPGQGLQFLFEYFSETQRNKGNFPGRFSGRQFSNSRSEMNVSTLELGDSALYLCASSVLDTKNTEAFFGQGTRLTVV.

This clone was detected only once. The chain uses TRBV2 and TRBJ1-4; possible D gene TRBD1, 5 bases. V lost 6 bases to trimming and J lost 5 bases, with 16 bases between them. There are 15 residues in the CDR3. Germline V gene data show CDR1 as SNHLY and CDR2 as FYNNEI. This CDR3 reads CASRAGTGGNEKLFF. In nucleotides, the CDR3 is TGTGCCAGCAGGGCCGGGACCGGCGGGAATGAAAAACTGTTTTTT.

With respect to this clone: The sample carries other DNA sequences with the same CDR3. The rearrangement uses TRBV5-1 and TRBJ1-1; no clear D. Germline CDR1 is SGHRS and CDR2 is YFSETQ. CDR3 length equals 14 residues. With 0 bases removed from V and 2 bases from J, the gap between germline ends came to 8 bases. CDR3 in DNA: TGCGCCAGCAGCTTGGAGGGTGGAAACACTGAAGCTTTCTTT. This encodes CASSLEGGNTEAFF.

The rearrangement links TRBV5-1 to TRBJ2-7; D might be TRBD1 (6 bases). The germline V gene has CDR1 SGHRS and CDR2 YFSETQ. Trimming took off 0 bases at V and 3 bases at J, with 19 bases between the two ends. The CDR3 consists of 17 residues. CDR3 nucleotides: TGCGCCAGCAGCTTGGGATTGGTCGGGACACAGAACTACGAGCAGTACTTC. It codes for CASSLGLVGTQNYEQYF.

The chain uses TRBV5-1 and TRBJ2-3; 7 positions match TRBD2. Per germline, CDR1 SGHRS and CDR2 YFSETQ. The J segment lost 0 bases and the V segment lost 2 bases, leaving 0 bases of the junction unmatched. This CDR3 has 14 amino acids. This chain's CDR3 is CASSFGGSTDTQYF. CDR3 sequence (DNA): TGCGCCAGCAGCTTCGGGGGGAGCACAGATACGCAGTATTTT. Variable domain in full (rest from reference TRBV5-1 and TRBJ2-3): KAGVTQTPRYLIKTRGQQVTLSCSPISGHRSVSWYQQTPGQGLQFLFEYFSETQRNKGNFPGRFSGRQFSNSRSEMNVSTLELGDSALYLCASSFGGSTDTQYFGPGTRLTVL.

The chain has TRBV7-8 and TRBJ2-2; 7 bases are a match to TRBD2. This CDR3 is built from 15 residues. The germline V gene encodes CDR1 SGHVS and CDR2 FQNEAQ. V lost 3 bases, J lost 4 bases, and 5 bases stayed unmatched. The CDR3 DNA is TGTGCCAGCAGCTTGACTAGCATAGGCACCGGGGAGCTGTTTTTT. This encodes CASSLTSIGTGELFF.

This sequence joins TRBV5-6 and TRBJ2-1; weak D call: TRBD2 (5 bases). Trimming took 0 bases from V and 8 from J, leaving 6 bases between them. The length of the CDR3 is 12 residues. Per germline, CDR1 SGHDT and CDR2 YYEEEE. This CDR3 is CASSLEDYEQFF. CDR3 sequence (DNA): TGTGCCAGCAGCTTGGAGGACTATGAGCAGTTCTTC.

The chain recombines TRBV12-3 or TRBV12-4 with TRBJ1-5, with D hard to call. Trimming removed 3 bases at V and 4 bases at J, with 7 bases between. The CDR3 spans 13 residues. The CDR3 protein is CASSFRVNQPQHF. DNA of the CDR3: TGTGCCAGCAGTTTCAGAGTAAATCAGCCCCAGCATTTT.

The rearrangement joins TRBV19 to TRBJ1-1; no clear D gene. The germline V and J ends were trimmed by 3 bases and 10 bases, with 18 bases remaining between them. The CDR3 consists of 14 residues. Germline V gene lookup returns CDR1 LNHDA and CDR2 SQIVND (reference sequence). For the CDR3, the DNA is TGTGCCAGTAGTATCGGGGTTCGGGGAAATGCAGCTTTCTTT. Translated, it gives CASSIGVRGNAAFF.

Note on this clone: One end of the junction fails to match germline, which may point to a read error. The V call is TRBV25-1, the J call TRBJ1-2; the match to TRBD1 covers 10 bases. The CDR3 length is 14 residues. Germline loops: CDR1 MGHDK, CDR2 SYGVNS. In nucleotides, the CDR3 is TGTGCCAACAGTGACCGACAGGGGGCCCTTGGCTACACCTTC. It is translated as CANSDRQGALGYTF.

This clone appeared once. V is TRBV19 and J is TRBJ2-7; tentatively, D is TRBD2 (5 bases). V lost 4 bases to trimming and J lost 2 bases, with 12 bases between them. Per germline, CDR1 LNHDA and CDR2 SQIVND (reference sequence). This CDR3 comprises 14 residues. CDR3 in DNA: TGTGCCAGTAGTACCCAACTAGGAACCTACGAGCAGTACTTC. Protein sequence: CASSTQLGTYEQYF.

V is TRBV7-6 and J is TRBJ1-2, with no clear D. Trimming took off 1 base at V and 6 bases at J, with 9 bases between the two ends. CDR1 and CDR2 from the germline V gene are SGHVS and FNYEAQ. The CDR3 runs to 13 residues. The CDR3 DNA follows: TGTGCCAGCAGCTTAGATGGTCGTGATGGCTACACCTTC. Protein product: CASSLDGRDGYTF.